This TCR beta chain was recovered during a study of radiation and T cells in renal cell carcinoma. On the study more broadly: Nephrectomy followed 15 Gy stereotactic body radiation by 4 weeks.

Data came from immunoSEQ multiplex PCR; TCRdb stores just in-frame clones and leaves some out. The top ten hold roughly 40% of the sample, which has tens of thousands of clones, over 70% seen once. Time point meaning: baseline pretreatment blood. Described treatment: 15 Gy SBRT to primary tumor, nephrectomy 4 weeks later. Whole-study findings and limits: From baseline, blood top tumor clonotypes peaked at 2 weeks post-radiation.

Details on this clone: Its specificity is not known.

CDR3 size: 16 residues. Germline-derived CDR1 and CDR2 are KGHSH and LQKENI. V lost 3 bases and J 3 bases, leaving 16 bases between the germline ends. This sequence joins TRBV18 and TRBJ2-3, with D perhaps given as TRBD1 or TRBD2 (6 bases each). This clonotype originated in a man in his 60s with renal cell carcinoma. Sequencing was performed on blood, taken from a patient whose treatment included radiotherapy and nephrectomy. The CDR3 nucleotides are TGTGCCAGCTCACCCAAAGGGGGACTTACAACAGATACGCAGTATTTT. Translated, it gives CASSPKGGLTTDTQYF.